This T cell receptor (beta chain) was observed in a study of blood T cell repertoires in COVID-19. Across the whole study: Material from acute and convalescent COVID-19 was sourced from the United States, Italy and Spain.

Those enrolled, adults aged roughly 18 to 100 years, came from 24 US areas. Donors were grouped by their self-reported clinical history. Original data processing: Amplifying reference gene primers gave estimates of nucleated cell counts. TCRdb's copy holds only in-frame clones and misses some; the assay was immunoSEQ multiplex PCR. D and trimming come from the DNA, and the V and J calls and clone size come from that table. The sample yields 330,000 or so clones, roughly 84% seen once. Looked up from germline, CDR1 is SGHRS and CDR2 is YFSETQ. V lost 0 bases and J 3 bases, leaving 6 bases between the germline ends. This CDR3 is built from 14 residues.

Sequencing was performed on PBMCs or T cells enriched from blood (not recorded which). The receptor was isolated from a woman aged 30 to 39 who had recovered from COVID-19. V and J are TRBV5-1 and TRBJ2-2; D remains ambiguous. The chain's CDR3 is CASSLGADTGELFF. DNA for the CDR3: TGCGCCAGCAGCTTGGGGGCCGACACCGGGGAGCTGTTTTTT. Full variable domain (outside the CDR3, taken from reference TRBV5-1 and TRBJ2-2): KAGVTQTPRYLIKTRGQQVTLSCSPISGHRSVSWYQQTPGQGLQFLFEYFSETQRNKGNFPGRFSGRQFSNSRSEMNVSTLELGDSALYLCASSLGADTGELFFGEGSRLTVL.